One TCR beta chain is described in this entry. This table comes from immunoSEQ multiplex PCR, and its TCRdb copy is limited to in-frame clones, with some not included. The sample records more than 50,000 clones, roughly 90% being singletons. V was shortened by 0 bases and J by 1 base, with 10 bases between the two germline ends. Germline loops: CDR1 LGHNA, CDR2 YSLEER. There are 16 residues in the CDR3. This entry is derived from a study of blood T cell repertoires in COVID-19. About the research overall: The study drew acute and convalescent COVID-19 samples from the United States, Italy and Spain. Sources were T cells, B-cell-depleted T cells, or PBMCs; the material itself was cDNA or gDNA.

Sequenced material: peripheral blood. The chain couples TRBV4-3 to TRBJ1-5, with no clear D. This TCR was recovered from a human donor in a cohort sampled during active COVID-19. CDR3 sequence: CASSQDAWPSNQPQHF. CDR3 bases: TGCGCCAGCAGCCAAGATGCCTGGCCCAGCAATCAGCCCCAGCATTTT.